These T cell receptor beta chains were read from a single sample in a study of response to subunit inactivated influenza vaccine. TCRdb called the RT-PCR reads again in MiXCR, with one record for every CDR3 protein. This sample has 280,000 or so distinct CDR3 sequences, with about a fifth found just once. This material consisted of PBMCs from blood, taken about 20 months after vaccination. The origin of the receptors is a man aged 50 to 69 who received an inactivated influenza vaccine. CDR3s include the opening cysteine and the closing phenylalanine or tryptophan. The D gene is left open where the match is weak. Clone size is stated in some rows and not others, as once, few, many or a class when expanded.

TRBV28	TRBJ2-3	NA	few	TGTGCCAGCAGTTTATTGCCAGTAAGCACAGATACGCAGTATTTT	CASSLLPVSTDTQYF
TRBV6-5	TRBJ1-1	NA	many	TGTGCCAGCAGTTACTCCCTGACAGGCCGGAACACTGAAGCTTTCTTT	CASSYSLTGRNTEAFF
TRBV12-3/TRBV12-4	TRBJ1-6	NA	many	TGTGCCAGCGGACTACATTCGACCCCTATCAAATCCCTCCACTTT	CASGLHSTPIKSLHF
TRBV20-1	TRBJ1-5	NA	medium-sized	TGCAGTGCCTCCCGGCTTAATCAGCCCCAGCATTTT	CSASRLNQPQHF
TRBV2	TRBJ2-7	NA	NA	TGTGCCAGCAGTGATAGCGGGACAGACGATTACGAGCAGTACTTC	CASSDSGTDDYEQYF
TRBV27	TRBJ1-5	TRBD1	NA	TGTGCCAGCAGTTTGTCGACAGGGGTCCAGCCCCAGCATTTT	CASSLSTGVQPQHF
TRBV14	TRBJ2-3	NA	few	TGTGCCAGCAGCCAAGATTGGCGGGACTTCGGCACAGATACGCAGTATTTT	CASSQDWRDFGTDTQYF
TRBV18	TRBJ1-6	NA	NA	TGTGCCAGCTCACCACAGGGGGTCGGTTCACCCCTCCACTTT	CASSPQGVGSPLHF
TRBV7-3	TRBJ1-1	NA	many	TGTGCCAGCAGCCGGGACCGCCATACGATGAACACTGAAGCTTTCTTT	CASSRDRHTMNTEAFF
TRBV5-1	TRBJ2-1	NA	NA	TGCGCCAGCAGCTTGCCGTCTCCTAGGTCCCCCTACAATGAGCAGTTCTTC	CASSLPSPRSPYNEQFF
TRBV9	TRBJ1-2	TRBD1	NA	TGTGCCAGCACCAGTCAACCGGGACAGGGTACCGGCTACACCTTC	CASTSQPGQGTGYTF
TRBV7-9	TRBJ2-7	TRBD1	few	TGTGCCAGCAGCCCTTGGACAGGGGGCTTCTACGAGCAGTACTTC	CASSPWTGGFYEQYF
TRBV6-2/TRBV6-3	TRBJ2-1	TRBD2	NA	TGTGCCAGCAGTTCTAGTACTAGCGGGAGCATTGAGCAGTTCTTC	CASSSSTSGSIEQFF
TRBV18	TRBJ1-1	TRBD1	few	TGTGCCAGCTCACCCATAAGTGGACAGGGGGGCACTGAAGCTTTCTTT	CASSPISGQGGTEAFF
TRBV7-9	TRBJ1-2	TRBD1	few	TGTGCCAGCAACCATGGGGGACAGGGTCATGGCTACACCTTC	CASNHGGQGHGYTF
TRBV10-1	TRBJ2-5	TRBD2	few	TGCGCCAGCAGTGACACTCTCCCCGGGACTAGCGGGGGGGCCCAAGAGACCCAGTACTTC	CASSDTLPGTSGGAQETQYF
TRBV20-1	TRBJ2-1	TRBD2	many	TGCAGTGCGCCGGGACTAGCGTCCTACAATGAGCAGTTCTTC	CSAPGLASYNEQFF
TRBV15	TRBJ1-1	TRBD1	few	TGTGCCACCAGCAGAGATGTCGGCGTGGTGGGGACAGGGGAGAAGACTGAAGCTTTCTTT	CATSRDVGVVGTGEKTEAFF
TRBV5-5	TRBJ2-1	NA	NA	TGTGCCAGCAGCTTGTACCTCACCGGGCTCAACAATGAGCAGTTCTTC	CASSLYLTGLNNEQFF
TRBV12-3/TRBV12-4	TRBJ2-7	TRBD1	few	TGTGCCAGCAGTCCACTACGGACAGGGTTATTGAAAGGCCACTCCTACGAGCAGTACTTC	CASSPLRTGLLKGHSYEQYF
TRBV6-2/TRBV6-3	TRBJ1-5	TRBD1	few	TGTGCCAGCAGTCCGGGGACAGGGGGCGCGAGATCCCAGCCCCAGCATTTT	CASSPGTGGARSQPQHF
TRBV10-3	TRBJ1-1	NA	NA	TGTGCCATCAGAAGACAGGACACTGAAGCTTTCTTT	CAIRRQDTEAFF
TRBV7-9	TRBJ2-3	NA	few	TGTGCCAGCAGCTTGGACTTATTCACAGATACGCAGTATTTT	CASSLDLFTDTQYF
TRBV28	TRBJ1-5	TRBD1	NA	TGTGCCACAAGGACAGGACGTCAGCCCCAGCATTTT	CATRTGRQPQHF
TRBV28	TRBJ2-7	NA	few	TGTGCCAGCAGTTGGAATCCGGCCGGGGAGCAGTACTTC	CASSWNPAGEQYF
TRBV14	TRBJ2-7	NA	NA	TGTGCCAGCAGCCAAAAAAGGGGGATCTCCTACGAGCAGTACTTC	CASSQKRGISYEQYF
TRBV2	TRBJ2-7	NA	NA	TGTGCCAGTAGTGGCGGGGGCACCTACGAGCAGTACTTC	CASSGGGTYEQYF
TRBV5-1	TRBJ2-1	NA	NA	TGCGCCAGCAGCGAGGGCGGGGCTCCGTCCTACAATGAGCAGTTCTTC	CASSEGGAPSYNEQFF
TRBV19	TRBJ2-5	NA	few	TGTGCCAGTGTCGAATACCCGGTGCTTTACCAAGAGACCCAGTACTTC	CASVEYPVLYQETQYF
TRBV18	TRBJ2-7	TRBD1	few	TGTGCCAGCTCATATACAGGGGTCGAATCCTACGAGCAGTACTTC	CASSYTGVESYEQYF
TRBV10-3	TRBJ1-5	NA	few	TGTGCCATCAGTGAGTCGTTAGTTGGGCAGGGCCTCGGCCAGCCCCAGCATTTT	CAISESLVGQGLGQPQHF
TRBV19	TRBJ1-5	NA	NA	TGTGCCAGCGAAGACAGAGTCAATCAGCCCCAGCATTTT	CASEDRVNQPQHF
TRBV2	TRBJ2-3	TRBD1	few	TGTGCCAGCAGGGGACAGGGTTCACGCACAGATACGCAGTATTTT	CASRGQGSRTDTQYF
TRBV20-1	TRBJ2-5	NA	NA	TGCAGTGCGAGAGAAACTAAAGAGACCCAGTACTTC	CSARETKETQYF
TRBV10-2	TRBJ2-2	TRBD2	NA	TGCGCCAGCAGTGGGGGGATTAGCGGGGCCGCAGGTGGCGGGGAGCTGTTTTTT	CASSGGISGAAGGGELFF
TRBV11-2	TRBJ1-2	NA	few	TGTGCCAGCAGCCCTAATGGGCAGGGAAACTATGGCTACACCTTC	CASSPNGQGNYGYTF
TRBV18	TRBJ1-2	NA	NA	TGTGCCAGCTCATCCAAGGACGGTGGAGGCTACACCTTC	CASSSKDGGGYTF
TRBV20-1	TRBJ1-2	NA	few	TGCAGTGCTAGGGTCTTGGGAACCTATGGCTACACCTTC	CSARVLGTYGYTF
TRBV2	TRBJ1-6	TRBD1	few	TGTGCCAGCATTAGACTCCGGGACAGAAATTCACCCCTCCACTTT	CASIRLRDRNSPLHF
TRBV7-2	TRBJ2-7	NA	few	TGTGCCAGCAGCTTAGGACACCCCTACGAGCAGTACTTC	CASSLGHPYEQYF
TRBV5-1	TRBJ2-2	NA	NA	TGCGCCAGCAGCCTCGGTGGTAGAAACACCGGGGAGCTGTTTTTT	CASSLGGRNTGELFF
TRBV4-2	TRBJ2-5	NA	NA	TGTGCCAGCAGCCAAGATGGGGTAGGAGTCCAAGAGACCCAGTACTTC	CASSQDGVGVQETQYF